Listed here are 31 T cell receptor beta chains from one sample, sequenced in a study of CD8+ T cells in alopecia areata. cDNA prepared by RNA extraction and subsequent reverse transcription served as the template for sequencing. Profiled with immunoSEQ multiplex PCR; TCRdb holds only in-frame clones, not every one. The sample has roughly 250,000 clones; about 68% are singletons. This specimen consisted of CD4+ T cells sorted from blood, obtained at week 0. The receptors come from a human donor with alopecia areata.

V is TRBV30 and J is TRBJ1-5; D unclear. The CDR3 has 15 amino acids. Trimming shortened V by 1 base and J by 0 bases, and 10 bases separated the two germline ends. Germline V CDR1 and CDR2: GTSNPN, SVGIG (reference sequence). This chain's CDR3 is CAWSDGSISNQPQHF. The CDR3 region has the DNA TGTGCCTGGAGTGACGGGAGCATTAGCAATCAGCCCCAGCATTTT.

The rearrangement uses TRBV2 and TRBJ2-2, with D unresolved. The CDR3 totals 14 residues. V lost 4 bases and J 1 base, leaving 7 bases between the germline ends. CDR1 is SNHLY, CDR2 FYNNEI, per germline. The CDR3 DNA reads as TGTGCCAGCAGTGTGCTACAGAACACCGGGGAGCTGTTTTTT. Its protein is CASSVLQNTGELFF.

This clone was detected only a few times. This chain joins TRBV5-1 and TRBJ1-2; D call uncertain. Per germline, CDR1 SGHRS and CDR2 YFSETQ. This CDR3 comprises 14 residues. V dropped 0 bases and J dropped 2 bases, with 8 bases sitting between them. In DNA form, the CDR3 reads TGCGCCAGCAGCTTGGCCGATTTCAACTATGGCTACACCTTC. It encodes CASSLADFNYGYTF.

The chain couples TRBV29-1 to TRBJ2-5; possible D gene TRBD1, 7 bases. The CDR3 has 14 residues. V lost 3 bases and J 4 bases, leaving 15 bases between the germline ends. CDR1 SQVTM and CDR2 ANQGSEA come from the germline V gene. The CDR3 DNA reads TGCAGCGTTGAGGTGGTCAGGGGGGCAGAGACCCAGTACTTC. As protein: CSVEVVRGAETQYF.

A few counts support this clone. The same CDR3 can be traced to other DNA sequences in this sample. The chain is built from TRBV19 and TRBJ1-5; 10 nucleotides line up with TRBD1. The J segment lost 5 bases and the V segment lost 7 bases, leaving 2 bases of the junction unmatched. The CDR3 contains 13 residues. Per the germline V gene, CDR1 is LNHDA and CDR2 is SQIVND (reference sequence). This CDR3 reads CASKGTGDQPQHF. In nucleotides, the CDR3 is TGTGCCAGTAAGGGGACAGGGGATCAGCCCCAGCATTTT.

The chain couples TRBV2 to TRBJ2-3; 8 bases are a match to TRBD2. This CDR3 has 15 amino acids. Per germline, CDR1 SNHLY and CDR2 FYNNEI. V lost 6 bases to trimming and J lost 0 bases; unmatched junction nucleotides: 5. The chain's CDR3 is CASRVAGFSTDTQYF. The DNA for the CDR3 is TGTGCCAGCAGGGTAGCGGGGTTTAGCACAGATACGCAGTATTTT.

The chain employs TRBV5-4 and TRBJ2-7; D unclear. In germline, CDR1 is SGHNT, CDR2 YYREEE (reference sequence). V shed 5 bases and J shed 2 bases, with 11 bases lying between them. The CDR3 runs 13 residues. The CDR3 nucleotides read TGTGCCAGCAGGGCAACAGAGGCCTACGAGCAGTACTTC. This translates into CASRATEAYEQYF.

The chain is built from TRBV5-1 and TRBJ1-5; 12 bases line up with TRBD1. The germline gives CDR1 SGHRS, CDR2 YFSETQ. Trimming removed 4 bases from V and 7 bases from J; junction bases left unmatched: 12. The CDR3 is made up of 17 amino acids. CDR3 loop: CASSAGTGGSINQPQHF. DNA of the CDR3: TGCGCCAGCAGCGCAGGGACAGGGGGCTCTATCAACCAGCCCCAGCATTTT.

This chain links TRBV5-1 with TRBJ1-5; no firm D call. The CDR3 covers 13 residues. Germline CDR1 SGHRS, CDR2 YFSETQ. Trimming cost V 3 bases and J 0 bases, with 4 bases left between them. CDR3 residues: CASSSDSNQPQHF. The CDR3 DNA sequence: TGCGCCAGCAGCTCCGATAGCAATCAGCCCCAGCATTTT.

The J gene is TRBJ2-4, the V gene TRBV7-2; 8 nucleotides line up with TRBD1. Trimming cost V 5 bases and J 3 bases; bases outside gene matches: 6. CDR3 length: 15 amino acids. Germline CDR1 and CDR2: SGHTA and FQGNSA. CDR3: CASSRAGGLKNIQYF. DNA of the CDR3: TGTGCCAGCAGCAGAGCAGGGGGCCTCAAAAACATTCAGTACTTC. Supplemented by reference TRBV7-2 and TRBJ2-4, the full variable domain reads GAGVSQSPSNKVTEKGKDVELRCDPISGHTALYWYRQSLGQGLEFLIYFQGNSAPDKSGLPSDRFSAERTGGSVSTLTIQRTQQEDSAVYLCASSRAGGLKNIQYFGAGTRLSVL.

This clone was picked up a small number of times. The chain has TRBV7-3 and TRBJ2-7; D possibly corresponds to TRBD2 (6 bases). V dropped 6 bases and J dropped 5 bases, with 17 bases sitting between them. This CDR3 has 14 amino acids. The V gene's germline CDR1 is SGHTA and CDR2 FQGTGA. The chain's CDR3 is CASSWFGSDHEQYF. Written as DNA, the CDR3 is TGTGCCAGCAGTTGGTTCGGGAGCGATCACGAGCAGTACTTC.

The chain is built from TRBV29-1 and TRBJ2-5; 7 bases agree with TRBD1. The CDR3 totals 12 residues. The ends lost 4 bases at V and 4 bases at J; junction bases unmatched: 3. Germline V gene sequence: CDR1 SQVTM, CDR2 ANQGSEA. The CDR3, as DNA: TGCAGCGTTGGGACAGGTTTAGAGACCCAGTACTTC. Protein product: CSVGTGLETQYF.

The CDR3 spells CAISERGQETQYF. The CDR3 nucleotides are TGTGCCATCAGTGAACGGGGACAAGAGACCCAGTACTTC. This chain connects TRBV10-3 to TRBJ2-5, with D tentatively TRBD2 (5 bases). From germline, CDR1 is ENHRY and CDR2 SYGVKD. The V and J ends lost 3 bases and 2 bases respectively, with 7 bases between them. This CDR3 is built from 13 residues.

This chain links TRBV5-1 with TRBJ1-2; no definite D call. CDR1 is SGHRS, CDR2 YFSETQ, per germline. V lost 4 bases, J lost 4 bases, and 14 bases lay in between. This CDR3 is built from 14 residues. The CDR3 bases are TGCGCCAGCAGCCGGTATGGAACAGCCTATGGCTACACCTTC. Its translation: CASSRYGTAYGYTF.

The V call is TRBV30, the J call TRBJ1-3; the D is unclear. V dropped 5 bases and J dropped 8 bases, with 16 bases sitting between them. The germline V gene has CDR1 GTSNPN and CDR2 SVGIG (reference sequence). CDR3 length: 13 residues. The CDR3 DNA follows: TGTGCCTGGGCGGGAGGCGACCGCCACACCATATATTTT. This gives the protein CAWAGGDRHTIYF.

The chain has TRBV19 and TRBJ1-2; D gene uncertain. CDR1 LNHDA and CDR2 SQIVND come from the germline V gene (reference sequence). The CDR3 is 14 residues long. The V gene lost 3 bases and the J gene lost 8 bases, with 16 bases spanning the gap. CDR3 in DNA: TGTGCCAGTAGTATGGACGCGACCCCGTGGGGCTACACCTTC. It yields the protein CASSMDATPWGYTF.

The rearrangement links TRBV11-1 to TRBJ2-7; 10 bases are a match to TRBD1. V lost 6 bases and J lost 2; bases outside the gene matches: 10. Germline CDR1 and CDR2: SGHAT and FQDESV (reference sequence). The CDR3 contains 16 residues. The CDR3 protein is CASRPASGTGAYEQYF. The CDR3 region has the DNA TGTGCCAGCAGACCTGCTTCCGGGACAGGGGCCTACGAGCAGTACTTC.

The chain uses TRBV5-1 and TRBJ2-4; the D is unclear. Germline values: CDR1 SGHRS, CDR2 YFSETQ. Trimming pared 0 bases from V and 6 bases from J, leaving 7 bases between. The CDR3 is 13 residues long. The CDR3 here is CASSLGRLNIQYF. CDR3 coding DNA: TGCGCCAGCAGCTTGGGACGGCTAAACATTCAGTACTTC.

The V and J genes are TRBV10-3 and TRBJ2-7; D gene ambiguous. Germline CDR1 and CDR2: ENHRY and SYGVKD. The CDR3 runs to 12 residues. Trimming shortened V by 3 bases and J by 4 bases, and 7 bases separated the two germline ends. The chain's CDR3 is CAISEGLYEQYF. For the CDR3, the DNA is TGTGCCATCAGTGAAGGGTTGTACGAGCAGTACTTC.

The chain couples TRBV30 to TRBJ1-4; 7 bases align to TRBD1. Germline loops: CDR1 GTSNPN, CDR2 SVGIG (reference sequence). The junction had 3 bases not matched to a gene; V was cut back by 4 bases and J by 4 bases. The CDR3 runs 13 residues. CDR3 coding DNA: TGTGCCTGGACGCGGGACAGTAATGAAAAACTGTTTTTT. This sequence encodes CAWTRDSNEKLFF.

The gene calls are TRBV6-5 and TRBJ2-5, with 8 bases identical to TRBD1. CDR1 is MNHEY, CDR2 SVGAGI, per germline. J lost 5 bases, V lost 6 bases, and 8 bases had no gene match. The CDR3 contains 14 residues. CDR3 nucleotide sequence: TGTGCCAGCAGCCGCGACAGGGGCTGGGAGACCCAGTACTTC. Its protein is CASSRDRGWETQYF.

This clone has just a few counts. The chain combines TRBV25-1 with TRBJ2-1; D remains ambiguous. This CDR3 is built from 11 residues. Per the germline V gene, CDR1 is MGHDK and CDR2 is SYGVNS. Trimming left V 5 bases short and J 7 bases short, with 6 bases between. CDR3 residues: CASSRRNEQFF. CDR3 DNA: TGTGCCAGCAGTAGAAGGAATGAGCAGTTCTTC.

This chain uses TRBV7-6 with TRBJ2-1, with TRBD2 matching over 9 bases. V was pared by 5 bases and J by 8 bases, with 10 bases of the junction left unmatched. CDR1 is SGHVS and CDR2 is FNYEAQ in the germline V gene. This CDR3 contains 15 residues. The CDR3 DNA follows: TGTGCCAGCAGCAGGCCGGCGGGGGGGCGCGATGAGCAGTTCTTC. This codes for CASSRPAGGRDEQFF.

This chain joins TRBV5-1 and TRBJ2-5; the D gene is possibly TRBD1 (6 bases). Looked up from germline, CDR1 is SGHRS and CDR2 is YFSETQ. The V end lost 0 bases, the J end lost 5 bases, and 11 bases lay between the germline ends. The CDR3 length is 14 residues. This CDR3 is CASSLAVQGETQYF. Here the CDR3 DNA reads TGCGCCAGCAGCTTGGCGGTCCAGGGGGAGACCCAGTACTTC.

In the case of this clone: A much larger clone differs from this one at a single base, so this may be a read error. The genes are TRBV7-8 and TRBJ1-4, with D possibly TRBD1 on 6 matching bases. CDR1 SGHVS and CDR2 FQNEAQ come from the germline V gene. Trimming removed 4 bases at V and 5 bases at J, with 14 bases between. The CDR3 runs 15 residues. The CDR3 loop is CASSYYRVVNEKLFF. CDR3 in DNA: TGTGCCAGCAGCTACTACAGGGTGGTAAATGAAAAACTGTTTTTT.

This chain joins TRBV7-2 and TRBJ2-2, with TRBD1 as a possible D gene (5 bases). In germline, CDR1 is SGHTA, CDR2 FQGNSA. Trimming left V 2 bases short and J 7 bases short, with 17 bases between. The length of the CDR3 is 16 residues. CDR3 amino acids: CASSLWAGLQNGELFF. CDR3 in DNA: TGTGCCAGCAGCTTATGGGCAGGGTTGCAAAACGGGGAGCTGTTTTTT.

In regard to this clone: This specimen includes other DNA sequences encoding the same CDR3. V and J are TRBV5-4 and TRBJ1-2, with 9 bases aligning to TRBD1. V shed 2 bases and J 8 bases; nucleotides not matched to a gene: 7. The CDR3 extends over 14 amino acids. CDR1 is SGHNT, CDR2 YYREEE, per germline (reference sequence). The CDR3 protein is CASSLGQGRYGYTF. CDR3 DNA: TGTGCCAGCAGCTTAGGACAGGGGAGGTACGGCTACACCTTC.

V and J are TRBV9 and TRBJ2-5; 9 positions agree with TRBD2. V was clipped by 1 base and J by 0 bases; unmatched bases: 1. Germline V lookup: CDR1 SGDLS, CDR2 YYNGEE. This CDR3 has 15 residues. This CDR3 is CASSVLAGDQETQYF. In DNA form, the CDR3 reads TGTGCCAGCAGCGTATTAGCGGGGGACCAAGAGACCCAGTACTTC.

This clone was observed once. The gene calls are TRBV19 and TRBJ1-6; 7 bases are a match to TRBD1. Losses at the gene ends were 7 bases for V and 7 bases for J; bases not matched to a gene: 13. Germline loops: CDR1 LNHDA, CDR2 SQIVND (reference sequence). This CDR3 is 16 amino acids long. The CDR3 spells CASTNNGQVRNSPLHF. CDR3 DNA: TGTGCCAGTACCAACAATGGACAGGTTAGGAATTCACCCCTCCACTTT.

This clone has just one count. This rearrangement joins TRBV15 to TRBJ1-2; 9 nucleotides agree with TRBD1. J lost 5 bases, V lost 6 bases, and 16 bases had no gene match. The CDR3 totals 17 residues. CDR1 and CDR2 (germline): LNHNV, YYDKDF (reference sequence). The CDR3 spells CATRDSLDRGVRYGYTF. The CDR3 DNA is TGTGCCACCAGGGACAGTTTGGACAGGGGTGTAAGATATGGCTACACCTTC.

The gene calls are TRBV7-2 and TRBJ2-7; 10 bases align to TRBD2. Germline-derived CDR1 and CDR2 are SGHTA and FQGNSA. The CDR3 sequence is 15 residues long. V gave up 4 bases and J gave up 0 bases; unmatched junction bases: 3. This CDR3 reads CASSSSGGFSYEQYF. The CDR3 coding sequence is TGTGCCAGCAGCTCTAGCGGGGGTTTCTCCTACGAGCAGTACTTC.